This is a list of T cell receptor beta chains from one sample in a study of blood T cell repertoires in COVID-19. Some clones are missing from TCRdb's copy, which holds only in-frame ones; the method was immunoSEQ multiplex PCR. The sample lists about 300,000 clones; about 90% were seen once. The sequencing sample was made of peripheral blood. These receptors came from a man between 18 and 29 years old who had recovered from COVID-19. Both conserved end residues are part of each CDR3. Each record gives: V gene, D gene, clone size, J gene, CDR3 DNA, CDR3 protein. D genes are given only for firm matches. Part of the rows lack a size; the others show once, few, many or a class for expanded clones.

v_gene: TRBV27
d_gene: TRBD1
abundance: NA
j_gene: TRBJ1-2
CDR3nt: TGTGCCAGCAGTTTATCCGGGACAGGAGGTGATGGCTACACCTTC
CDR3aa: CASSLSGTGGDGYTF

v_gene: TRBV7-9
d_gene: NA
abundance: NA
j_gene: TRBJ1-3
CDR3nt: TGTGCCAGCAGCCCCCCCCAAGAGGGAAACACCATATATTTT
CDR3aa: CASSPPQEGNTIYF

v_gene: TRBV3-1/TRBV3-2
d_gene: TRBD2
abundance: NA
j_gene: TRBJ2-7
CDR3nt: TGTGCCAGCAGCACGACTAGCGGGGACTACGAGCAGTACTTC
CDR3aa: CASSTTSGDYEQYF

v_gene: TRBV4-1
d_gene: TRBD2
abundance: NA
j_gene: TRBJ2-1
CDR3nt: TGCGCCAGCAGCCAAGTTGATAGCGGGAACAATGAGCAGTTCTTC
CDR3aa: CASSQVDSGNNEQFF

v_gene: TRBV27
d_gene: NA
abundance: few
j_gene: TRBJ2-1
CDR3nt: TGTGCCAGCAGTTCAGGCAATGAGCAGTTCTTC
CDR3aa: CASSSGNEQFF

v_gene: TRBV5-1
d_gene: TRBD1
abundance: NA
j_gene: TRBJ2-7
CDR3nt: TGCGCCAGCAGCTCGGGACAGGCCCCCTACGAGCAGTACTTC
CDR3aa: CASSSGQAPYEQYF

v_gene: TRBV6-5
d_gene: NA
abundance: NA
j_gene: TRBJ1-2
CDR3nt: TGTGCCAGCAGTTACTCTCTGCAGGGGCGAAGCTATGGCTACACCTTC
CDR3aa: CASSYSLQGRSYGYTF

v_gene: TRBV5-1
d_gene: NA
abundance: once
j_gene: TRBJ2-2
CDR3nt: TGCGCCAGCAGCTCCGGACCTCAGGGGTACACCGGGGAGCTGTTTTTT
CDR3aa: CASSSGPQGYTGELFF

v_gene: TRBV3-1/TRBV3-2
d_gene: NA
abundance: NA
j_gene: TRBJ1-1
CDR3nt: TGTGCCAGCAGCCAAGATAGGCCAGGCAGCACTGAAGCTTTCTTT
CDR3aa: CASSQDRPGSTEAFF

v_gene: TRBV6-5
d_gene: NA
abundance: NA
j_gene: TRBJ2-7
CDR3nt: TGTGCCAGCAGTAATCCGGGACTCCACTACGAGCAGTACTTC
CDR3aa: CASSNPGLHYEQYF

v_gene: TRBV27
d_gene: NA
abundance: NA
j_gene: TRBJ2-1
CDR3nt: TGTGCCAGCGATGGGACACCTTACAATGAGCAGTTCTTC
CDR3aa: CASDGTPYNEQFF

v_gene: TRBV5-4
d_gene: TRBD1
abundance: NA
j_gene: TRBJ1-5
CDR3nt: TGTGCCAGCAGCTTTGACCAGGGGGTCAATCAGCCCCAGCATTTT
CDR3aa: CASSFDQGVNQPQHF

v_gene: TRBV5-1
d_gene: TRBD1
abundance: NA
j_gene: TRBJ1-1
CDR3nt: TGCGCCAGCAGTCTAGGGGGACAGGGGAAGGAAGCTTTCTTT
CDR3aa: CASSLGGQGKEAFF

v_gene: TRBV10-3
d_gene: NA
abundance: NA
j_gene: TRBJ1-1
CDR3nt: TGTGCCATCAGTGACAGAATAAAGAACACTGAAGCTTTCTTT
CDR3aa: CAISDRIKNTEAFF

v_gene: TRBV29-1
d_gene: NA
abundance: NA
j_gene: TRBJ2-5
CDR3nt: TGCAGCGCCGGGGACACGGTGCAAGAGACCCAGTACTTC
CDR3aa: CSAGDTVQETQYF

v_gene: TRBV6-5
d_gene: NA
abundance: NA
j_gene: TRBJ2-2
CDR3nt: TGTGCCAGCAGAACAATCCCGGGGGACACCGGGGAGCTGTTTTTT
CDR3aa: CASRTIPGDTGELFF

v_gene: TRBV10-3
d_gene: TRBD2
abundance: NA
j_gene: TRBJ2-5
CDR3nt: TGTGCCATCAGTTCCGGACTAGGAGAGACCCAGTACTTC
CDR3aa: CAISSGLGETQYF

v_gene: TRBV2
d_gene: TRBD2
abundance: NA
j_gene: TRBJ2-5
CDR3nt: TGTGCCAGCCTCCTTCCGGGACTAGCGGGAGGAGGTGAGACCCAGTACTTC
CDR3aa: CASLLPGLAGGGETQYF

v_gene: TRBV19
d_gene: NA
abundance: NA
j_gene: TRBJ1-1
CDR3nt: TGTGCCAGTATCACTCCGGGACAAGGTGTCACTGAAGCTTTCTTT
CDR3aa: CASITPGQGVTEAFF

v_gene: TRBV12-3/TRBV12-4
d_gene: NA
abundance: NA
j_gene: TRBJ1-4
CDR3nt: TGTGCCAGCTGGGGAGATGGGAGGGAAAAACTGTTTTTT
CDR3aa: CASWGDGREKLFF

v_gene: TRBV6-5
d_gene: TRBD2
abundance: NA
j_gene: TRBJ2-1
CDR3nt: TGTGCCAGCACTGGCGGGGGGAATGAGCAGTTCTTC
CDR3aa: CASTGGGNEQFF

v_gene: TRBV6-5
d_gene: NA
abundance: once
j_gene: TRBJ1-1
CDR3nt: TGTGCCAGCAGGGGGGGGACTGGGAGGACTGAAGCTTTCTTT
CDR3aa: CASRGGTGRTEAFF